This T cell receptor beta chain was sequenced during a study of blood T cell repertoires in COVID-19. For the study at large: PBMCs, B-cell-depleted T cells, or T cells were the source of the cDNA or gDNA that made up the material.

Unmatched junction bases numbered 4, after V lost 0 bases and J lost 3 bases. Germline CDR1 LGHNA, CDR2 YSLEER. The CDR3 consists of 15 residues. Some clones are missing from TCRdb's copy, which holds only in-frame ones; the method was immunoSEQ multiplex PCR. Of over 90,000 clones in the sample, 84% were seen once. J is TRBJ1-1 and V is TRBV4-3; 7 bases line up with TRBD1. The receptor was isolated from a human donor in a cohort sampled during active COVID-19. The sequenced material came from peripheral blood. CDR3 in DNA: TGCGCCAGCAGCCAAGAAGCAGGGGGGTACACTGAAGCTTTCTTT. It is translated as CASSQEAGGYTEAFF.